What follows describes a single TCR beta chain. This clone's antigen is unknown. No much larger clone exists at a distance of one base, and base qualities are not known. Reading the label with the study, this specimen's treatment or condition is: in vitro stimulation with specific CMV peptide epitopes to enrich CMV-specific T cells. CDR1 SEHNR and CDR2 FQNEAQ were looked up in the germline V gene (reference sequence). V trim: 4 bases; J trim: 4 bases; unmatched bases: 15. Its CDR3 holds 18 amino acids, cysteine through phenylalanine. Here the CDR3 DNA is all that survives: 54 bases in frame from base 1. This entry is derived from a study of T cell repertoires in cytomegalovirus infection (dated by TCRdb to 2018 to 2020). The study in broad terms: The peptide stimulations were aimed at well-studied HLA-B-restricted epitopes as well as recently identified HLA-C-restricted CMV epitopes, whose presentation resists viral immunomodulation. Donor HLA type was relevant to the analysis, because carriage of CMV infection together with the matching HLA type was indicated by public TCR beta signatures.

What the research found in general, with its limitations: The ex vivo response was dominated by HLA-C-restricted CMV-specific TCR beta clonotypes, and the single most frequent clonotype in two of eight donors was supplied by these HLA-C-restricted clonotypes. Carriers of CMV infection plus the relevant HLA type were discriminated by the cumulative frequency of public TCR beta family members in the study cohort and in an independent roughly 350-donor cohort.

Sequenced on an Illumina HiSeq 1500. The public sequencing data were trimmed at Q25 with fastp and processed into clonotypes with MiXCR by TCRdb, which kept only in-frame beta chains. For every CDR3 protein sequence, its rows merge into one entry that carries the most common genes and DNA. The sample yields about 920,000 distinct CDR3 sequences; less than 40% were counted once. 11% to 15% of the sample rests with the top ten. The origin of this receptor is a human donor in good health (CMV status not recorded). Some clones in this sample may be carry-over from other donors' samples. The V and J segments used are TRBV7-9 and TRBJ2-7, with 11 bases in between that match TRBD2. The sequencing used cultured CD8+ T cells from PBMCs, collected from culture after CMV antigen stimulation. The encoded CDR3 is CASSSGHLTSGGPYEQYF. DNA sequence: TGTGCCAGCAGCTCTGGACACCTAACTAGCGGGGGACCATACGAGCAGTACTTC.